A single sample is the source of the 4 T cell receptor beta chains below, sequenced in a study of a mutant IDH1 vaccine in newly diagnosed glioma. No antigen has been identified for these receptors. TCRdb keeps only in-frame clones here, not all; method: immunoSEQ multiplex PCR. The table records 56,000 or so clones, 76% of them present only once. Time point: week 47, end of study. One vaccine dose held 300 ug of mutant IDH1 20-mer peptide and came with topical imiquimod. The sequences come from PBMCs, collected from a glioma patient whose treatment included an IDH1 peptide vaccine. The source of these receptors is a woman between 40 and 50 years old with glioma. Some clones in this sample may be carry-over from other donors' samples.

This clone was seen only a few times. V usage is TRBV6-4 and J usage is TRBJ1-2; the D gene is possibly TRBD1 (5 bases). V was trimmed by 6 bases and J by 8 bases, leaving 16 bases between them. Germline V gene data show CDR1 as MRHNA and CDR2 as SNTAGT. This CDR3 is built from 13 residues. As DNA, the CDR3 is TGTGCCAGCAGCGTCAGCCCAGGGAGCGGCTACACCTTC. Encoded protein: CASSVSPGSGYTF.

The chain couples TRBV6-1 to TRBJ1-3; a weak D match, TRBD1 (6 bases). The germline gives CDR1 MNHNS, CDR2 SASEGT. V was shortened by 7 bases and J by 0 bases, with 13 bases between the two germline ends. This CDR3 spans 15 amino acids. CDR3 in amino acids: CASKGHPTSGNTIYF. CDR3 bases: TGTGCCAGCAAGGGACATCCGACCTCTGGAAACACCATATATTTT.

This chain joins TRBV5-1 and TRBJ2-3; D uncertain. The germline gives CDR1 SGHRS, CDR2 YFSETQ. CDR3 length equals 14 residues. The germline V and J ends were trimmed by 3 bases and 5 bases, with 13 bases remaining between them. CDR3 DNA sequence: TGCGCCAGCAGCTCGGACCTTTTAGGAGATACGCAGTATTTT. It yields the protein CASSSDLLGDTQYF.

This clone came up a few times. The rearrangement joins TRBV25-1 to TRBJ1-4, with 9 bases that match TRBD1. The CDR3 is 15 residues long. Per germline, CDR1 MGHDK and CDR2 SYGVNS. V dropped 8 bases and J dropped 7; count of bases not matched to a gene: 11. The CDR3: CASGLQGANVEKLFF. In DNA form, the CDR3 reads TGTGCCAGCGGACTACAGGGGGCGAATGTTGAAAAACTGTTTTTT.